These 27 T cell receptor beta chains share one sample of origin, sequenced in a study of CD8 T cells in Susac syndrome. Reverse transcription of 0.5 to 1 ug RNA was performed with random hexamers. TCRdb passed the immunoSEQ multiplex PCR reads through MiXCR, listing each CDR3 protein once. The sample yields 150,000 or so distinct CDR3 sequences, more than 85% seen once. The sequencing input was CD4+ T cells from PBMCs. These receptors were obtained from a human donor with Susac syndrome.

This chain joins TRBV7-9 and TRBJ1-2; D not certain. The V end lost 5 bases, the J end lost 4 bases, and 11 bases lay between the germline ends. Germline CDR1 is SEHNR and CDR2 is FQNEAQ (reference sequence). The CDR3 covers 13 residues. The CDR3 reads CASSPLGVYGYTF. In DNA form, the CDR3 reads TGTGCCAGCAGCCCGTTAGGTGTCTATGGCTACACCTTC.

The V call is TRBV9, the J call TRBJ2-5; D gene ambiguous. V dropped 4 bases and J dropped 2 bases, with 12 bases sitting between them. This CDR3 has 14 amino acids. Germline V gene lookup returns CDR1 SGDLS and CDR2 YYNGEE. The CDR3 bases are TGTGCCAGCAGCCCGAGCGTCAGACAAGAGACCCAGTACTTC. It yields the protein CASSPSVRQETQYF. Looking up the rest from reference TRBV9 and TRBJ2-5 gives the full variable domain: DSGVTQTPKHLITATGQRVTLRCSPRSGDLSVYWYQQSLDQGLQFLIQYYNGEERAKGNILERFSAQQFPDLHSELNLSSLELGDSALYFCASSPSVRQETQYFGPGTRLLVL.

The rearrangement joins TRBV30 to TRBJ2-4, with a tentative D call TRBD1 (5 bases). This CDR3 comprises 15 residues. Germline loops: CDR1 GTSNPN, CDR2 SVGIG (reference sequence). Trimming removed 0 bases at V and 0 bases at J, with 9 bases between. The CDR3 sequence: CAWSVQGAAKNIQYF. Here the CDR3 DNA reads TGTGCCTGGAGTGTTCAGGGTGCAGCCAAAAACATTCAGTACTTC.

This chain uses TRBV20-1 with TRBJ2-5, with D tentatively TRBD2 (6 bases). This CDR3 spans 15 amino acids. Trimming took off 4 bases at V and 0 bases at J, with 15 bases between the two ends. Per germline, CDR1 DFQATT and CDR2 SNEGSKA (reference sequence). The CDR3: CSAIVGGPYQETQYF. The CDR3 DNA reads as TGCAGTGCTATCGTGGGAGGACCGTACCAAGAGACCCAGTACTTC.

V usage is TRBV20-1 and J usage is TRBJ2-1, with TRBD1 identical over 7 bases. V lost 6 bases, J lost 7 bases, and 6 bases stayed unmatched. Germline V lookup: CDR1 DFQATT, CDR2 SNEGSKA (reference sequence). This CDR3 has 12 residues. DNA for the CDR3: TGCAGTGCCAGTCCCAGGGGGAATGAGCAGTTCTTC. Translating it yields CSASPRGNEQFF.

This clonotype was seen once. The chain is built from TRBV28 and TRBJ1-4, with TRBD1 as a possible D gene (5 bases). The CDR3 is 14 amino acids. The ends were cut back, 2 bases at V and 7 bases at J, with 11 bases in the middle. Germline CDR1 MDHEN, CDR2 SYDVKM. The CDR3: CASSLQGVSEKLFF. CDR3 nucleotide sequence: TGTGCCAGCAGTTTACAAGGGGTTAGTGAAAAACTGTTTTTT.

In its sample, this clonotype was seen once. CDR3 DNA: TGCGCCAGCAGCCAAGGGAAGACAGGGGCCGGAGATACGCAGTATTTT. It specifies CASSQGKTGAGDTQYF. The V and J genes are TRBV4-3 and TRBJ2-3; 8 bases match TRBD1. Germline loops: CDR1 LGHNA, CDR2 YSLEER. CDR3 size: 16 residues. V dropped 1 base and J dropped 5; count of bases not matched to a gene: 8.

The chain carries TRBV30 and TRBJ1-1; possible D gene TRBD1, 6 bases. Deletions cut 5 bases from V and 2 bases from J, with 15 bases between. Germline CDR1 GTSNPN, CDR2 SVGIG (reference sequence). This CDR3 is built from 14 residues. The CDR3 here is CAWSPGHRNTEAFF. The CDR3 DNA is TGTGCCTGGTCCCCGGGACACAGAAACACTGAAGCTTTCTTT.

CDR3 DNA sequence: TGCAGCGTCCGCCGCGGGACTAGCGGGAGTAATGAGCAGTTCTTC. Protein product: CSVRRGTSGSNEQFF. The rearrangement joins TRBV29-1 to TRBJ2-1; TRBD2 matches at 14 bases. The trim removed 6 bases at V and 7 bases at J, leaving 8 bases unmatched. Germline V gives CDR1 SQVTM, CDR2 ANQGSEA. The CDR3 extends over 15 amino acids.

The gene calls are TRBV20-1 and TRBJ1-2; tentative D call: TRBD1 (5 bases). Looked up from germline, CDR1 is DFQATT and CDR2 is SNEGSKA (reference sequence). The CDR3 totals 14 residues. V lost 5 bases and J 4 bases, leaving 17 bases between the germline ends. The CDR3 coding sequence is TGCAGTGCTGGAGCCGTTTCCGGGGGCTATGGCTACACCTTC. This gives the protein CSAGAVSGGYGYTF.

The rearrangement joins TRBV20-1 to TRBJ1-5; D gene ambiguous. The CDR3 loop spans 14 amino acids. Germline CDR1 and CDR2: DFQATT and SNEGSKA (reference sequence). Trimming took 0 bases from V and 1 from J, leaving 7 bases between them. The CDR3 DNA reads TGCAGTGCTAGAGATGGCGGAAGCAATCAGCCCCAGCATTTT. Translating gives CSARDGGSNQPQHF.

This clonotype was seen just once. V usage is TRBV3-1 and J usage is TRBJ1-2; TRBD1 agrees at 8 bases. V was pared by 5 bases and J by 7 bases, with 12 bases of the junction left unmatched. Germline V gene data show CDR1 as LGHDT and CDR2 as YNNKEL (reference sequence). This CDR3 has 15 amino acids. Here the CDR3 reads CASSLRTGKYLGYTF. The CDR3 coding sequence is TGTGCCAGCAGCTTACGGACAGGGAAGTATCTTGGCTACACCTTC. The variable domain in full, completed from reference TRBV3-1 and TRBJ1-2, reads DTAVSQTPKYLVTQMGNDKSIKCEQNLGHDTMYWYKQDSKKFLKIMFSYNNKELIINETVPNRFSPKSPDKAHLNLHINSLELGDSAVYFCASSLRTGKYLGYTFGSGTRLTVV.

The gene calls are TRBV12-3 or TRBV12-4 and TRBJ2-4, with 10 nucleotides matching TRBD2. The J segment lost 0 bases and the V segment lost 3 bases, leaving 5 bases of the junction unmatched. This CDR3 is 17 amino acids long. The CDR3 reads CASSFWTSGLAKNIQYF. The CDR3 DNA follows: TGTGCCAGCAGTTTTTGGACTAGCGGCCTAGCCAAAAACATTCAGTACTTC.

This sequence joins TRBV28 and TRBJ1-6; D call uncertain. The CDR3 is made up of 15 amino acids. Germline V gene sequence: CDR1 MDHEN, CDR2 SYDVKM. The ends were cut back, 7 bases at V and 7 bases at J, with 17 bases in the middle. In DNA, the CDR3 is TGTGCCAGCACCCCAGTAGACTTGAGGAATTCACCCCTCCACTTT. Its translation: CASTPVDLRNSPLHF.

This chain uses TRBV27 with TRBJ2-7; 8 bases line up with TRBD1. CDR3 length equals 13 residues. Germline trimming cut 6 bases from V and 6 bases from J; bases unmatched to any gene: 7. Looked up from germline, CDR1 is MNHEY and CDR2 is SMNVEV (reference sequence). CDR3 DNA sequence: TGTGCCAGCAGGAGAGGACAGGGCGTCGAGCAGTACTTC. As protein: CASRRGQGVEQYF.

This chain uses TRBV12-3 or TRBV12-4 with TRBJ2-3; 8 bases fit TRBD2. The length of the CDR3 is 15 residues. V trimming: 5 bases; J trimming: 6 bases; junction bases outside the gene matches: 10. The CDR3 loop is CASSNGRLAHDTQYF. Written as DNA, the CDR3 is TGTGCCAGCAGTAACGGGCGACTAGCGCATGATACGCAGTATTTT.

For the CDR3, the DNA is TGTGCCACCAGTGATTCCTCGGGACAGAAGACAGATACGCAGTATTTT. Encoded protein: CATSDSSGQKTDTQYF. V usage is TRBV24-1 and J usage is TRBJ2-3, with 7 bases matching TRBD1. J was trimmed by 3 bases and V by 2 bases; bases with no gene match: 7. Germline-derived CDR1 and CDR2 are KGHDR and SFDVKD. The CDR3 spans 16 residues.

The rearrangement joins TRBV19 to TRBJ2-1, with 7 bases matching TRBD1. Germline CDR1 and CDR2: LNHDA and SQIVND (reference sequence). This CDR3 region has 16 residues. V lost 7 bases and J lost 3; bases outside the gene matches: 12. The CDR3 is CASTLTSRGLYNEQFF. In nucleotides, the CDR3 is TGTGCCAGTACCCTCACCTCGAGGGGGCTCTACAATGAGCAGTTCTTC.

The chain has TRBV7-9 and TRBJ2-1, with D possibly TRBD2 on 6 matching bases. Per germline, CDR1 SEHNR and CDR2 FQNEAQ (reference sequence). The CDR3 has 15 residues. V was trimmed by 5 bases and J by 8 bases, leaving 19 bases between them. The CDR3 here is CASSVRGRRDDEQFF. CDR3 in DNA: TGTGCCAGCAGCGTCCGGGGCAGGCGGGACGATGAGCAGTTCTTC.

The J gene is TRBJ1-1, the V gene TRBV20-1, with no clear D. Trimming left V 3 bases short and J 0 bases short, with 8 bases between. CDR1 and CDR2 from the germline V gene are DFQATT and SNEGSKA (reference sequence). This CDR3 comprises 13 residues. CDR3 bases: TGCAGTGCTAGGGGAACGGTGAACACTGAAGCTTTCTTT. It codes for CSARGTVNTEAFF.

This clonotype was counted once. This chain joins TRBV30 and TRBJ2-5, with a tentative D call TRBD2 (6 bases). V was shortened by 5 bases and J by 5 bases, with 12 bases between the two germline ends. From germline, CDR1 is GTSNPN and CDR2 SVGIG (reference sequence). The length of the CDR3 is 12 residues. The CDR3 DNA reads as TGTGCCTGGTCGGGGGTGTGGGAGACCCAGTACTTC. Amino acid sequence: CAWSGVWETQYF.

The gene calls are TRBV11-1 and TRBJ2-4; D is undetermined. CDR3 length equals 14 residues. Germline CDR1 reads SGHAT; CDR2 reads FQDESV (reference sequence). Trimming stripped 4 bases from V and 0 bases from J, with 7 bases between. CDR3 region: CASSSGLAKNIQYF. The CDR3 nucleotides are TGTGCCAGCAGCTCCGGGTTAGCCAAAAACATTCAGTACTTC.

The chain links TRBV5-1 to TRBJ1-2; D possibly corresponds to TRBD1 (5 bases). Germline values: CDR1 SGHRS, CDR2 YFSETQ. The CDR3 has 15 residues. Trimming removed 7 bases at V and 0 bases at J, with 16 bases between. CDR3 sequence: CASGKSGTPNYGYTF. The CDR3 nucleotides are TGCGCCAGCGGCAAAAGTGGGACCCCTAACTATGGCTACACCTTC.

This clonotype came up once. The chain carries TRBV20-1 and TRBJ2-7; 8 nucleotides match TRBD1. The CDR3 is made up of 15 amino acids. Trimming cost V 0 bases and J 4 bases; bases outside gene matches: 8. Germline V gene sequence: CDR1 DFQATT, CDR2 SNEGSKA (reference sequence). CDR3 DNA: TGCAGTGCTAGAGATCAGGCAGGGGGCATGTACGAGCAGTACTTC. Its translation is CSARDQAGGMYEQYF.

This clonotype was detected once. This chain joins TRBV30 and TRBJ2-7; 7 nucleotides agree with TRBD2. From germline, CDR1 is GTSNPN and CDR2 SVGIG (reference sequence). Trimming cost V 1 base and J 9 bases; bases outside gene matches: 3. The CDR3 length is 11 residues. The DNA for the CDR3 is TGTGCCTGGAGTGGGGGGGGAGGGCAGTACTTC. Translating gives CAWSGGGGQYF.

This chain links TRBV2 with TRBJ1-1; 7 bases are shared with TRBD1. The junction had 1 base not matched to a gene; V was cut back by 5 bases and J by 1 base. CDR3 length equals 13 residues. CDR1 SNHLY and CDR2 FYNNEI come from the germline V gene. CDR3 protein: CASSQGENTEAFF. The CDR3 DNA reads as TGTGCCAGCAGTCAGGGGGAGAACACTGAAGCTTTCTTT.

The V gene is TRBV9, the J gene TRBJ2-3, with D perhaps matching TRBD2 (5 bases). CDR3 length equals 15 residues. The V and J ends lost 0 bases and 5 bases respectively, with 13 bases between them. Germline values: CDR1 SGDLS, CDR2 YYNGEE. DNA of the CDR3: TGTGCCAGCAGCGTAGTAGCGTCAGCGGAAGATACGCAGTATTTT. This codes for CASSVVASAEDTQYF.